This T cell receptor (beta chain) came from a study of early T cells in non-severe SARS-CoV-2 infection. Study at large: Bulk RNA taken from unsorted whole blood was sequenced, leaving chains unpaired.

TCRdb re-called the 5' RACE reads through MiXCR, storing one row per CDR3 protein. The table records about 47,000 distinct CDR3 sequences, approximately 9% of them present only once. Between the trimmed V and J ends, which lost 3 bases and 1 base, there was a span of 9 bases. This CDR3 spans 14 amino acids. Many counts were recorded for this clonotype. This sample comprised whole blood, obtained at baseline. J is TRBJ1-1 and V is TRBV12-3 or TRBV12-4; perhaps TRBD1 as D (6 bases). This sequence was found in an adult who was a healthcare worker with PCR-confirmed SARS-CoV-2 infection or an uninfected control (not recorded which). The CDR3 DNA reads TGTGCCAGCAGTTTGGACAGCCCGAACACTGAAGCTTTCTTT. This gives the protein CASSLDSPNTEAFF.